The source of this T cell receptor (beta chain) is a study of T cell changes during pregnancy in multiple sclerosis. Germline CDR1 reads SGHRS; CDR2 reads YFSETQ. The V and J ends lost 3 bases and 0 bases, in that order; junction bases with no gene match: 4. This CDR3 is 16 amino acids long. This table comes from immunoSEQ multiplex PCR, and its TCRdb copy is limited to in-frame clones, with some not included. The table lists tens of thousands of clones, roughly nine tenths of them singletons. This sample comprised peripheral blood, obtained in the first trimester of pregnancy. V gene TRBV5-1 combines with J gene TRBJ2-1; 9 positions agree with TRBD2. The clonotype was recovered from a female donor in good health, enrolled as a control in a pregnancy study. The CDR3 nucleotides read TGCGCCAGCAGCTCAGGCGGGGGGGCCTCCTACAATGAGCAGTTCTTC. This codes for CASSSGGGASYNEQFF.